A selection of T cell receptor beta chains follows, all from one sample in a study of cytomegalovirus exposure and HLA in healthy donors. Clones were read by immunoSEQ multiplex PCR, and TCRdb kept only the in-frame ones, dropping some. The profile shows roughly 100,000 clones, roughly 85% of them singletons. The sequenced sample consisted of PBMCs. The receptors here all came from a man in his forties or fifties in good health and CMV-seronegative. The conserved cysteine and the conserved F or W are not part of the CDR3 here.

ACWGLAGTGEQF,TRBV2,TRBJ2-1
ASSPWASAGTEAF,TRBV7-8,TRBJ1-1
ASSPWTAGSGNTIY,TRBV18,TRBJ1-3
ASSKSSGLSYEQY,TRBV5-4,TRBJ2-7
SSSLTTAISYEQY,TRBV7-9,TRBJ2-7
ASSIEREKLF,TRBV19,TRBJ1-4
AWSVRGREQY,TRBV30,TRBJ2-7
ASSLVGTEATYEQY,TRBV28,TRBJ2-7
ASSIKEGQTKLF,TRBV19,TRBJ1-4
ASSLVLAGETQY,TRBV11-2,TRBJ2-5
ASSDRDRGGYT,TRBV5-1,TRBJ1-2
SVVDGGADTQY,TRBV29-1,TRBJ2-3
AWDRGRNTIY,TRBV30,TRBJ1-3
ASSVDGNQPQH,TRBV9,TRBJ1-5